The next 7 T cell receptor beta chains were all read from a single sample in a study of regulatory T cells in long-lasting Graves disease. Time point here: newly diagnosed GD, antithyroid drugs for less than 3 months. PBMC RNA was the source of the TCR library. Arm-PCR of CDR3 regions with iRepertoire HTBI primers generated TCR beta libraries. One entry per CDR3 protein, called by TCRdb with MiXCR from the multiplex PCR reads. The sample shows 250,000 to 300,000 distinct CDR3 sequences, around 18% of them seen only once. A further study also used this sample, focusing on T cells in Graves' hyperthyroidism and ophthalmopathy.

The sequencing used peripheral blood mononuclear cells (PBMCs), collected at new diagnosis, from a patient treated with antithyroid drugs. All receptors come from a woman aged 25 to 45 with Graves disease.

This clonotype was detected a few times. The genes are TRBV20-1 and TRBJ2-7; 9 bases are shared with TRBD1. V was clipped by 6 bases and J by 4 bases; unmatched bases: 13. CDR3 size: 15 residues. Germline loops: CDR1 DFQATT, CDR2 SNEGSKA (reference sequence). The CDR3 DNA sequence: TGCAGTGCCCACTCGAAGGGACAGGGTCGTTACGAGCAGTACTTC. Protein product: CSAHSKGQGRYEQYF.

The chain joins TRBV4-2 to TRBJ2-5, with 7 bases lining up with TRBD2. The CDR3 runs to 14 residues. V was clipped by 1 base and J by 5 bases; unmatched bases: 4. CDR1 is LGHNA and CDR2 is YNFKEQ in the germline V gene. The CDR3 is CASSQGLADETQYF. CDR3 coding DNA: TGTGCCAGCAGCCAAGGACTAGCTGATGAGACCCAGTACTTC.

This clonotype was seen at least ten times. V and J are TRBV5-1 and TRBJ2-1; D is ambiguous. V was trimmed by 0 bases and J by 5 bases, leaving 18 bases between them. Germline CDR1 SGHRS, CDR2 YFSETQ. The CDR3 runs to 17 residues. The CDR3 coding sequence is TGCGCCAGCAGCTTGGTCCGCACGATGGGTCTACACAATGAGCAGTTCTTC. Protein sequence: CASSLVRTMGLHNEQFF.

This clonotype has at least ten counts. The chain combines TRBV5-1 with TRBJ2-1; D gene uncertain. CDR3 length: 12 residues. The V gene's germline CDR1 is SGHRS and CDR2 YFSETQ. V gave up 3 bases and J gave up 9 bases, with 10 bases separating them. CDR3: CASSSSKFEQFF. In nucleotides, the CDR3 is TGCGCCAGCAGCTCATCTAAATTTGAGCAGTTCTTC.

The sample holds many counts of this clonotype. V is TRBV11-2 and J is TRBJ2-3; 8 bases are a match to TRBD1. Germline values: CDR1 SGHAT, CDR2 FQNNGV. The CDR3 contains 15 residues. With 5 bases clipped from V and 0 bases from J, the junction kept 4 bases outside the gene matches. CDR3 region: CASSPGQASTDTQYF. For the CDR3, the DNA is TGTGCCAGCAGCCCGGGACAGGCTAGCACAGATACGCAGTATTTT. The variable domain in full, completed from reference TRBV11-2 and TRBJ2-3, reads EAGVAQSPRYKIIEKRQSVAFWCNPISGHATLYWYQQILGQGPKLLIQFQNNGVVDDSQLPKDRFSAERLKGVDSTLKIQPAKLEDSAVYLCASSPGQASTDTQYFGPGTRLTVL.

This clonotype was detected many times. This chain joins TRBV12-3 or TRBV12-4 and TRBJ2-7, with TRBD2 as a possible D gene (6 bases). The CDR3 has 14 residues. Deletions cut 5 bases from V and 6 bases from J, with 17 bases between. The CDR3 nucleotides read TGTGCCAGCAGTGGGGACTGGATTGCGTCCGAGCAGTACTTC. This gives the protein CASSGDWIASEQYF.

The chain joins TRBV15 to TRBJ1-4; D is unclear. Germline V gene lookup returns CDR1 LNHNV and CDR2 YYDKDF (reference sequence). CDR3 size: 14 residues. Trimming took 2 bases from V and 8 from J, leaving 12 bases between them. In nucleotides, the CDR3 is TGTGCCACCAGCAGATCAAAATCGGGAGAAAAACTGTTTTTT. This codes for CATSRSKSGEKLFF.